This TCR beta chain was identified in a study of response to subunit inactivated influenza vaccine. This clonotype was observed many times. TCRdb recomputed calls from the RT-PCR reads with MiXCR, one row per CDR3 protein. The repertoire has 160,000 or so distinct CDR3 sequences, about a tenth of them found once; the top ten carry 9.5% to 15%. The specimen was non-naive T cells sorted from PBMCs, collected 45 days after vaccination. The TCR sequence derives from a man aged 45-65 years who received an inactivated influenza vaccine.

The CDR3 region is CASSQDFRTVAAKNIQYF. CDR3 nucleotides: TGTGCCAGCAGCCAAGACTTTCGGACAGTTGCAGCCAAAAACATTCAGTACTTC. The chain uses TRBV4-2 and TRBJ2-4, with a possible D match to TRBD1 (6 bases). Looked up from germline, CDR1 is LGHNA and CDR2 is YNFKEQ. Trimming stripped 0 bases from V and 0 bases from J, with 15 bases between. The CDR3 covers 18 residues.